The 29 T cell receptor beta chains below come from one sample, sequenced in a study of CD8+ T cells in alopecia areata. As the sequencing template, cDNA was produced by extracting RNA and reverse transcribing it. Measured with immunoSEQ multiplex PCR; TCRdb has only the in-frame clones, and not every one. The sample has 150,000 to 160,000 clones, around half seen once; the top ten hold 15% to 20%. The source material was CD8+ T cells sorted from blood, sampled at week 0. All receptors come from a human donor with alopecia areata.

The genes are TRBV4-3 and TRBJ1-2; the D is unclear. The CDR3 loop spans 16 amino acids. Germline CDR1 and CDR2: LGHNA and YSLEER. V lost 0 bases, J lost 0 bases, and 11 bases lay in between. CDR3 bases: TGCGCCAGCAGCCAAGAAACACCAGCTACTAACTATGGCTACACCTTC. Translated, it gives CASSQETPATNYGYTF.

This clone has just one count. This sequence joins TRBV29-1 and TRBJ1-2; 9 bases are a match to TRBD1. CDR1 and CDR2 (germline): SQVTM, ANQGSEA. The CDR3 runs 14 residues. Trimming cost V 7 bases and J 2 bases; bases outside gene matches: 8. Here the CDR3 DNA reads TGCAGCGCTCATTCCGGGACAGGGAACTATGGCTACACCTTC. Protein product: CSAHSGTGNYGYTF.

The V gene is TRBV4-3, the J gene TRBJ2-5; 8 positions match TRBD1. Germline CDR1 is LGHNA and CDR2 is YSLEER. The length of the CDR3 is 15 residues. V lost 4 bases and J lost 0; bases outside the gene matches: 4. The CDR3 nucleotides read TGCGCCAGCAGCCTAGACAGGGGCTACCAAGAGACCCAGTACTTC. Its translation is CASSLDRGYQETQYF.

The J gene is TRBJ2-6, the V gene TRBV30, with a possible D match to TRBD2 (6 bases). Germline CDR1 reads GTSNPN; CDR2 reads SVGIG (reference sequence). The V and J ends lost 2 bases and 2 bases respectively, with 7 bases between them. The CDR3 contains 14 residues. For the CDR3, the DNA is TGTGCCTGGAGTACGGGGGCTGGGGCCAACGTCCTGACTTTC. This gives the protein CAWSTGAGANVLTF.

The CDR3 sequence: CASSGLAGAANEQFF. CDR3 in DNA: TGTGCCAGCAGTGGACTAGCGGGGGCCGCCAATGAGCAGTTCTTC. The chain couples TRBV2 to TRBJ2-1; 12 bases are shared with TRBD2. CDR3 length: 15 residues. Losses at the gene ends were 4 bases for V and 6 bases for J; bases not matched to a gene: 4. CDR1 is SNHLY, CDR2 FYNNEI, per germline. Filled out from reference TRBV2 and TRBJ2-1, the complete variable domain reads EPEVTQTPSHQVTQMGQEVILRCVPISNHLYFYWYRQILGQKVEFLVSFYNNEISEKSEIFDDQFSVERPDGSNFTLKIRSTKLEDSAMYFCASSGLAGAANEQFFGPGTRLTVL.

The rearrangement uses TRBV2 and TRBJ2-7; tentatively, D is TRBD2 (6 bases). Germline V gene sequence: CDR1 SNHLY, CDR2 FYNNEI. Trimming took off 2 bases at V and 0 bases at J, with 17 bases between the two ends. This CDR3 comprises 17 residues. CDR3 DNA: TGTGCCAGCAGTGAACCCGCCCGGGGGATCGCCTCCTACGAGCAGTACTTC. Residues: CASSEPARGIASYEQYF.

This clone has just a few counts. The chain is built from TRBV11-2 and TRBJ2-1, with a possible D match to TRBD1 (6 bases). Germline CDR1 is SGHAT and CDR2 is FQNNGV. CDR3 length equals 13 residues. V was pared by 5 bases and J by 9 bases, with 14 bases between. CDR3 sequence reads: CASSLRDTLEQFF. As DNA, the CDR3 is TGTGCCAGCAGCCTCCGGGACACTCTTGAGCAGTTCTTC.

The DNA of the CDR3 is TGTGCCAGCAGCGCGGGGACTGATGGCTACACCTTC. Translation gives CASSAGTDGYTF. This rearrangement joins TRBV9 to TRBJ1-2; tentatively, D is TRBD1 (5 bases). The germline CDR1 and CDR2 sequences are SGDLS and YYNGEE. There are 12 residues in the CDR3. V lost 3 bases and J lost 6, with 9 bases in between.

The chain recombines TRBV29-1 with TRBJ2-1, with D possibly matching TRBD1 (5 bases). CDR1 and CDR2 (germline): SQVTM, ANQGSEA. The CDR3 loop spans 14 amino acids. Trimming stripped 2 bases from V and 3 bases from J, with 11 bases between. The DNA for the CDR3 is TGCAGCGTTGAAAGAGACAGAAACTACAATGAGCAGTTCTTC. Amino acid sequence: CSVERDRNYNEQFF.

This clone has just one count. The rearrangement joins TRBV29-1 to TRBJ2-1; D remains unclear. Germline lookup yields CDR1 SQVTM and CDR2 ANQGSEA. This CDR3 region has 15 residues. V lost 2 bases to trimming and J lost 1 base, with 12 bases between them. CDR3 sequence reads: CSVEKAGASYNEQFF. The CDR3 DNA reads TGCAGCGTTGAAAAGGCCGGAGCTTCCTACAATGAGCAGTTCTTC.

The rearrangement links TRBV9 to TRBJ1-2, with 11 bases that match TRBD1. CDR1 and CDR2 (germline): SGDLS, YYNGEE. The CDR3 extends over 15 amino acids. J lost 6 bases, V lost 4 bases, and 8 bases had no gene match. CDR3 region: CASSPWTGGAHGYTF. The DNA of the CDR3 is TGTGCCAGCAGCCCCTGGACAGGGGGCGCACATGGCTACACCTTC.

This chain connects TRBV7-9 to TRBJ1-2, with a possible D match to TRBD1 (5 bases). Trimming took off 4 bases at V and 9 bases at J, with 18 bases between the two ends. The CDR3 runs 14 residues. Germline loops: CDR1 SEHNR, CDR2 FQNEAQ (reference sequence). DNA for the CDR3: TGTGCCAGCAGCTCCCCGTCGGGGGGGGTACGCTACACCTTC. Translated: CASSSPSGGVRYTF.

Remarks on this clone: Other DNA sequences in the sample encode the same CDR3. The V gene is TRBV9, the J gene TRBJ1-1; D remains ambiguous. Trimming removed 0 bases from V and 2 bases from J, with 5 bases in between. Looked up from germline, CDR1 is SGDLS and CDR2 is YYNGEE. The CDR3 is made up of 13 amino acids. CDR3 DNA sequence: TGTGCCAGCAGCGTAGGGCGTAACACTGAAGCTTTCTTT. This gives the protein CASSVGRNTEAFF.

The chain is built from TRBV6-1 and TRBJ1-5; 8 bases are a match to TRBD1. With 7 bases clipped from V and 4 bases from J, the junction kept 9 bases outside the gene matches. Germline CDR1 and CDR2: MNHNS and SASEGT. The CDR3 extends over 15 amino acids. CDR3 in DNA: TGTGCCAGCACCAAATCCGACAGGGGTAATCAGCCCCAGCATTTT. It translates to CASTKSDRGNQPQHF.

V gene TRBV9 combines with J gene TRBJ1-1; D is unresolved. The germline CDR1 and CDR2 sequences are SGDLS and YYNGEE. Trimming shortened V by 3 bases and J by 2 bases, and 11 bases separated the two germline ends. This CDR3 is 14 amino acids long. CDR3 sequence (DNA): TGTGCCAGCAGCGCCGGTCCCCCCAACACTGAAGCTTTCTTT. It yields the protein CASSAGPPNTEAFF.

The J gene is TRBJ2-1, the V gene TRBV6-1; 9 bases match TRBD1. Trimming removed 8 bases from V and 4 bases from J; junction bases left unmatched: 6. Germline V gives CDR1 MNHNS, CDR2 SASEGT. The CDR3 consists of 14 residues. This CDR3 reads CASGDRAAYNEQFF. Here the CDR3 DNA reads TGTGCCAGCGGGGACAGGGCGGCGTACAATGAGCAGTTCTTC.

This clone occurred once. This chain links TRBV29-1 with TRBJ1-1; D is unclear. Trimming cost V 4 bases and J 4 bases, with 16 bases left between them. Germline lookup yields CDR1 SQVTM and CDR2 ANQGSEA. This CDR3 region has 14 residues. The CDR3 loop reads CSVGAALGGTEAFF. The DNA of the CDR3 is TGCAGCGTTGGTGCAGCCCTTGGTGGCACTGAAGCTTTCTTT.

This chain uses TRBV5-6 with TRBJ2-5; a weak D match, TRBD1 (6 bases). V was cut by 4 bases and J by 0 bases, with 10 bases left in between. Germline CDR1 SGHDT, CDR2 YYEEEE. The CDR3 runs to 14 residues. The CDR3 reads CASSLGTNQETQYF. DNA of the CDR3: TGTGCCAGCAGCCTTGGGACAAACCAAGAGACCCAGTACTTC.

J is TRBJ2-3 and V is TRBV2; 9 bases line up with TRBD2. V lost 4 bases to trimming and J lost 3 bases; unmatched junction nucleotides: 5. Germline V gene data show CDR1 as SNHLY and CDR2 as FYNNEI. CDR3 length equals 15 residues. The CDR3 here is CASSGSGGKTDTQYF. CDR3 nucleotide sequence: TGTGCCAGCAGTGGAAGCGGGGGGAAAACAGATACGCAGTATTTT.

V usage is TRBV4-3 and J usage is TRBJ1-1, with unresolved D. Between the trimmed V and J ends, which lost 0 bases and 3 bases, there was a span of 11 bases. The CDR3 sequence is 15 residues long. Per germline, CDR1 LGHNA and CDR2 YSLEER. The CDR3 region has the DNA TGCGCCAGCAGCCAAGATGGGGTGAAGGACACTGAAGCTTTCTTT. Protein product: CASSQDGVKDTEAFF.

This rearrangement joins TRBV30 to TRBJ2-1; D uncertain. The germline V and J ends were trimmed by 2 bases and 5 bases, with 10 bases remaining between them. The CDR3 consists of 13 residues. The germline V gene encodes CDR1 GTSNPN and CDR2 SVGIG (reference sequence). CDR3 sequence reads: CAWSFFSNNEQFF. CDR3 sequence (DNA): TGTGCCTGGAGTTTTTTTAGTAACAATGAGCAGTTCTTC.

This chain connects TRBV5-1 to TRBJ2-2, with TRBD1 matching over 9 bases. After removal of 4 bases from V and 3 bases from J, the junction contained 4 bases not matched to a gene. CDR3 length: 15 amino acids. The V gene's germline CDR1 is SGHRS and CDR2 YFSETQ. The CDR3 nucleotides read TGCGCCAGCAGCACCCGGGACAGGGACACCGGGGAGCTGTTTTTT. Protein product: CASSTRDRDTGELFF.

This chain joins TRBV30 and TRBJ2-7; 8 bases are a match to TRBD1. The V segment lost 0 bases and the J segment 1 base; nucleotides outside the gene matches: 5. The CDR3 spans 15 residues. Germline assignment: CDR1 GTSNPN and CDR2 SVGIG (reference sequence). CDR3 loop: CAWSVNRGISYEQYF. The CDR3 bases are TGTGCCTGGAGTGTAAACAGGGGGATTTCCTACGAGCAGTACTTC.

The V call is TRBV4-3, the J call TRBJ2-7; D is ambiguous. The V end lost 1 base, the J end lost 2 bases, and 12 bases lay between the germline ends. Germline assignment: CDR1 LGHNA and CDR2 YSLEER. This CDR3 has 15 residues. The CDR3 DNA sequence: TGCGCCAGCAGCCAAGCACCGGACGGAACCTACGAGCAGTACTTC. This gives the protein CASSQAPDGTYEQYF.

This chain connects TRBV20-1 to TRBJ2-5; D gene ambiguous. Trimming took 7 bases from V and 0 from J, leaving 6 bases between them. Germline CDR1 and CDR2: DFQATT and SNEGSKA (reference sequence). The CDR3 extends over 11 amino acids. The CDR3 loop is CSVRYQETQYF. In nucleotides, the CDR3 is TGCAGTGTCAGGTACCAAGAGACCCAGTACTTC.

This chain links TRBV7-9 with TRBJ2-5, with a weak D call TRBD2 (5 bases). V shed 5 bases and J shed 4 bases, with 14 bases lying between them. In germline, CDR1 is SEHNR, CDR2 FQNEAQ (reference sequence). CDR3 length equals 14 residues. The DNA of the CDR3 is TGTGCCAGCAGCCCCCCTCGGAGGAGAGAGACCCAGTACTTC. It yields the protein CASSPPRRRETQYF.

V gene TRBV29-1 combines with J gene TRBJ2-2; perhaps TRBD2 as D (6 bases). Germline CDR1 and CDR2: SQVTM and ANQGSEA. The CDR3 extends over 12 amino acids. Trimming took off 7 bases at V and 5 bases at J, with 11 bases between the two ends. The CDR3 spells CSGASGTGELFF. DNA of the CDR3: TGCAGCGGGGCCAGCGGGACCGGGGAGCTGTTTTTT.

This clone was seen a few times. This chain joins TRBV12-5 and TRBJ2-1; unclear D gene. Germline lookup yields CDR1 LGHNT and CDR2 FRNRAP. This CDR3 contains 12 residues. Trimming shortened V by 7 bases and J by 7 bases, and 11 bases separated the two germline ends. CDR3 residues: CASAINKNEQFF. CDR3 bases: TGTGCTAGTGCCATCAACAAGAATGAGCAGTTCTTC.

The gene calls are TRBV30 and TRBJ1-1; D may be TRBD1 (6 bases). The V gene lost 5 bases and the J gene lost 1 base, with 11 bases spanning the gap. The CDR3 covers 13 residues. CDR1 and CDR2 from the germline V gene are GTSNPN and SVGIG (reference sequence). The CDR3, as DNA: TGTGCCTGGCGGGGGGCAAAGAACACTGAAGCTTTCTTT. It codes for CAWRGAKNTEAFF.